This T cell receptor (beta chain) was obtained from a study of TIL therapy for anti-PD-1-resistant metastatic lung cancer. Study as a whole: Half of patients were current or former smokers.

Deletions cut 4 bases from V and 0 bases from J, with 5 bases between. Germline CDR1 GTSNPN, CDR2 SVGIG (reference sequence). The CDR3 contains 12 residues. The time point here: pre-treatment sample, taken before nivolumab and TIL therapy. Adults with stage 4 NSCLC were enrolled in a phase I trial. This was the immunoSEQ v3 assay. Survey-level samples got 1.5 million to 2 million read pairs; deep-level samples got roughly 5-6.5 million. TCRdb's copy holds only in-frame clones and misses some; the assay was immunoSEQ multiplex PCR. The table records tens of thousands of clones, about 79% of them present only once.

The clonotype was recovered from a person aged 25 to 80 with non-small cell lung cancer. The input for sequencing was blood, taken at baseline. This chain links TRBV30 with TRBJ2-3; no clear D gene. The CDR3 DNA is TGTGCCTGGAAGACTAGCACAGATACGCAGTATTTT. It translates to CAWKTSTDTQYF.